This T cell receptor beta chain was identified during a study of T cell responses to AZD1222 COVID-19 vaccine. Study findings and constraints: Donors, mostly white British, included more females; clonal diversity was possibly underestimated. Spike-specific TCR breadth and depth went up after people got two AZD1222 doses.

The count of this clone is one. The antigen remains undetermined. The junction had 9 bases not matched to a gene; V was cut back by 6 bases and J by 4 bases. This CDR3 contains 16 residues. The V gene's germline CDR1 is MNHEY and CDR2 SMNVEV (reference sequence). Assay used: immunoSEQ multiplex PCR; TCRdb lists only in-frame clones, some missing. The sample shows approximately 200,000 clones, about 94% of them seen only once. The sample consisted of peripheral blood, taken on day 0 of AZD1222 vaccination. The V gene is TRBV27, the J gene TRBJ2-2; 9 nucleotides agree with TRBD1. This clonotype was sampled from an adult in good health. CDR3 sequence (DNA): TGTGCCAGCAGACCTCCGGGACAGGGCTTCACCGGGGAGCTGTTTTTT. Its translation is CASRPPGQGFTGELFF.